A single sample gave rise to the 27 T cell receptor beta chains below, sequenced in a study of beta chain features in type 1 diabetes (dated by TCRdb to the late 2010s). The library was generated by the immunoSEQ multiplex PCR assay. All of the isolated RNA was reverse transcribed with the High Capacity cDNA Reverse Transcription Kit, so expressed TCRB transcripts were sequenced. TCRdb stores this immuneACCESS table with in-frame sequences only. Part of the clones is absent; in the studies checked, under half of the shortfall reflects unresolved V genes, and no reason is known for the rest. The sample table holds approximately 17,000 clones, of which about 70% were seen once. 0.79% of the sample lies in the top ten. What these receptors recognize is not known. Results the study describes overall, beyond this receptor: In all four CD4+ subsets, TCRB CDR3 length was moderately but significantly shorter in type 1 diabetes patients.

Input material: stem cell memory CD4+ T cells from blood. The cell subset or site tag for this specimen amounts to: stem cell-like memory CD4+ T cells. The receptors originated from a young man with type 1 diabetes.

V usage is TRBV19 and J usage is TRBJ2-1; weak D call: TRBD2 (5 bases). The CDR3 runs 16 residues. V was cut by 6 bases and J by 2 bases, with 17 bases left in between. The V gene's germline CDR1 is LNHDA and CDR2 SQIVND (reference sequence). CDR3 DNA: TGTGCCAGTAGGACTCTGAGGGCGGCCACCTACAATGAGCAGTTCTTC. Protein sequence: CASRTLRAATYNEQFF.

The rearrangement uses TRBV5-1 and TRBJ2-1, with 8 bases that match TRBD2. CDR1 is SGHRS and CDR2 is YFSETQ in the germline V gene. J was trimmed by 9 bases and V by 0 bases; bases with no gene match: 8. CDR3 length equals 15 residues. Here the CDR3 reads CASSLVGLVSGEQFF. CDR3 nucleotides: TGCGCCAGCAGCTTGGTGGGACTAGTCTCCGGTGAGCAGTTCTTC.

This clone was seen only a few times. The rearrangement uses TRBV28 and TRBJ1-4; weak D call: TRBD1 (6 bases). The germline gives CDR1 MDHEN, CDR2 SYDVKM. The CDR3 has 14 residues. Trimming took 5 bases from V and 7 from J, leaving 14 bases between them. Written as DNA, the CDR3 is TGTGCCAGCAGTCTCAGGGGTTCCGTTGAAAAACTGTTTTTT. Its protein product is CASSLRGSVEKLFF. The variable domain in full, with the rest retrieved from reference TRBV28 and TRBJ1-4, is DVKVTQSSRYLVKRTGEKVFLECVQDMDHENMFWYRQDPGLGLRLIYFSYDVKMKEKGDIPEGYSVSREKKERFSLILESASTNQTSMYLCASSLRGSVEKLFFGSGTQLSVL.

The V gene is TRBV5-1, the J gene TRBJ1-1, with D perhaps matching TRBD1 (6 bases). V lost 6 bases and J lost 5, with 17 bases in between. This CDR3 is built from 14 residues. Per germline, CDR1 SGHRS and CDR2 YFSETQ. The CDR3 reads CASTRGGRGTEAFF. DNA for the CDR3: TGCGCCAGCACCCGCGGGGGGCGCGGGACTGAAGCTTTCTTT.

V and J are TRBV28 and TRBJ2-7, with a weak D call TRBD1 (6 bases). The CDR3 covers 15 residues. CDR1 MDHEN and CDR2 SYDVKM come from the germline V gene. V was pared by 5 bases and J by 0 bases, with 14 bases between. DNA for the CDR3: TGTGCCAGCAGTACGCGGTGGGGGCGCTCCTACGAGCAGTACTTC. Translating it yields CASSTRWGRSYEQYF.

This rearrangement joins TRBV5-1 to TRBJ1-5; a weak D match, TRBD1 (6 bases). With 4 bases removed from V and 4 bases from J, the gap between germline ends came to 9 bases. Per germline, CDR1 SGHRS and CDR2 YFSETQ. The CDR3 loop spans 13 amino acids. CDR3 amino acids: CASSEGQNQPQHF. CDR3 bases: TGCGCCAGCAGCGAAGGACAGAATCAGCCCCAGCATTTT.

The V call is TRBV7-8, the J call TRBJ1-1; 9 nucleotides agree with TRBD1. The CDR3 extends over 17 amino acids. V was pared by 2 bases and J by 3 bases, with 10 bases of the junction left unmatched. Looked up from germline, CDR1 is SGHVS and CDR2 is FQNEAQ. The CDR3 DNA reads as TGTGCCAGCAGCTTATTACTTCTCCGGGACAGGGACACTGAAGCTTTCTTT. Amino acids: CASSLLLLRDRDTEAFF.

CDR3 bases: TGTGCCAGCAGCTTGGGTAACAGGGGGAGCAATCAGCCCCAGCATTTT. It specifies CASSLGNRGSNQPQHF. This chain joins TRBV7-8 and TRBJ1-5; 8 bases are a match to TRBD1. The CDR3 has 16 residues. V was clipped by 3 bases and J by 1 base; unmatched bases: 5. The germline V gene has CDR1 SGHVS and CDR2 FQNEAQ.

This clone has only a few counts. This sequence joins TRBV19 and TRBJ1-1; no firm D call. The CDR3 is 14 amino acids. Between the trimmed V and J ends, which lost 3 bases and 3 bases, there was a span of 11 bases. CDR1 and CDR2 from the germline V gene are LNHDA and SQIVND (reference sequence). The CDR3 DNA is TGTGCCAGTAGTATGTATGACAAGGACACTGAAGCTTTCTTT. It is translated as CASSMYDKDTEAFF.

This clone has just a few counts. V gene TRBV6-1 combines with J gene TRBJ2-7, with D perhaps matching TRBD1 (5 bases). The CDR3 length is 12 residues. The ends were cut back, 5 bases at V and 12 bases at J, with 17 bases in the middle. CDR1 is MNHNS and CDR2 is SASEGT in the germline V gene. CDR3 DNA sequence: TGTGCCAGCAGTTATATCGACAGCCGGTGGTACTTC. Protein product: CASSYIDSRWYF.

The genes are TRBV28 and TRBJ2-6; 9 positions agree with TRBD1. This CDR3 comprises 15 residues. With 6 bases clipped from V and 4 bases from J, the junction kept 4 bases outside the gene matches. Germline CDR1 MDHEN, CDR2 SYDVKM. CDR3 coding DNA: TGTGCCAGCAGCCACAGGGGGCAGGGGGCCAACGTCCTGACTTTC. It codes for CASSHRGQGANVLTF.

This clone has more than one count but fewer than ten. The CDR3 nucleotides read TGTGCCAGCAGCTTTGGCGGGGTCACAGATACGCAGTATTTT. Translating gives CASSFGGVTDTQYF. The chain couples TRBV7-3 to TRBJ2-3; weak D call: TRBD2 (6 bases). Trimming took off 3 bases at V and 2 bases at J, with 9 bases between the two ends. This CDR3 is 14 amino acids long. Germline V gene sequence: CDR1 SGHTA, CDR2 FQGTGA.

CDR3 region: CASSLDGTSLYEQYF. The CDR3 region has the DNA TGCGCCAGCAGCTTGGATGGGACTAGCCTCTACGAGCAGTACTTC. V is TRBV5-1 and J is TRBJ2-7; TRBD2 matches at 9 bases. The CDR3 has 15 amino acids. Losses at the gene ends were 0 bases for V and 3 bases for J; bases not matched to a gene: 4. Germline-derived CDR1 and CDR2 are SGHRS and YFSETQ.

The rearrangement joins TRBV10-3 to TRBJ2-1; D may be TRBD1 (5 bases). The V gene's germline CDR1 is ENHRY and CDR2 SYGVKD. The V end lost 4 bases, the J end lost 7 bases, and 8 bases lay between the germline ends. The CDR3 runs to 12 residues. The CDR3 DNA reads as TGTGCCATCAGTGGGGGCTGGAATGAGCAGTTCTTC. Protein product: CAISGGWNEQFF.

This clone was observed a handful of times. The chain is built from TRBV2 and TRBJ2-7; 7 nucleotides line up with TRBD1. Losses at the gene ends were 5 bases for V and 5 bases for J; bases not matched to a gene: 9. Germline CDR1 SNHLY, CDR2 FYNNEI. CDR3 length: 14 amino acids. The CDR3 DNA reads TGTGCCAGCAGTTCACAGGGGAATAGCGACGAGCAGTACTTC. Protein sequence: CASSSQGNSDEQYF.

The chain carries TRBV7-6 and TRBJ2-1; 10 nucleotides agree with TRBD1. Losses at the gene ends were 0 bases for V and 8 bases for J; bases not matched to a gene: 1. CDR3 length: 14 residues. The V gene's germline CDR1 is SGHVS and CDR2 FNYEAQ. CDR3 in DNA: TGTGCCAGCAGCTTAGCCGGGACAGGGGATGAGCAGTTCTTC. It specifies CASSLAGTGDEQFF.

With respect to this clone: A read error is likely, as this CDR3 ends without the conserved phenylalanine or tryptophan. The chain uses TRBV5-4 and TRBJ2-7; 7 positions agree with TRBD1. Germline CDR1 SGHNT, CDR2 YYREEE (reference sequence). This CDR3 comprises 14 residues. V lost 4 bases to trimming and J lost 4 bases; unmatched junction nucleotides: 8. CDR3 coding DNA: TGTGCCAGCAGCAAGAGGGACAGTGGATACGAGCAGTACCTC. Translated, it gives CASSKRDSGYEQYL.

The chain carries TRBV29-1 and TRBJ2-3; the match to TRBD1 covers 9 bases. V dropped 5 bases and J dropped 4; count of bases not matched to a gene: 7. The CDR3 has 14 amino acids. Germline V gene sequence: CDR1 SQVTM, CDR2 ANQGSEA. The CDR3 here is CSVSQGARPDTQYF. In DNA form, the CDR3 reads TGCAGCGTTTCACAGGGGGCCCGCCCAGATACGCAGTATTTT.

J is TRBJ2-1 and V is TRBV6-6, with D perhaps TRBD2 (5 bases). The CDR3 totals 14 residues. Between the trimmed V and J ends, which lost 2 bases and 0 bases, there was a span of 5 bases. CDR1 is MNHNY and CDR2 is SVGAGI in the germline V gene (reference sequence). The CDR3 DNA reads TGTGCCAGCAGTTACGGGAGCTCCTACAATGAGCAGTTCTTC. Its translation is CASSYGSSYNEQFF.

In regard to this clone: The junction departs from germline at one end; a sequencing error may be responsible. The chain joins TRBV7-7 to TRBJ2-5, with D possibly matching TRBD1 (6 bases). Germline CDR1 reads SSHAT; CDR2 reads FNYEAQ (reference sequence). The CDR3 loop spans 14 amino acids. The CDR3 here is CASSSRDTQETQYF. For the CDR3, the DNA is TGTGCTAGCAGCTCCCGGGACACCCAAGAGACCCAGTACTTC. Complete variable domain (other parts from reference TRBV7-7 and TRBJ2-5): GAGVSQSPRYKVTKRGQDVTLRCDPISSHATLYWYQQALGQGPEFLTYFNYEAQPDKSGLPSDRFSAERPEGSISTLTIQRTEQRDSAMYRCASSSRDTQETQYFGPGTRLLVL.

This chain links TRBV7-2 with TRBJ2-3; 7 bases agree with TRBD2. J gave up 4 bases and V 2 bases, and 9 bases lay outside the gene matches. Germline lookup yields CDR1 SGHTA and CDR2 FQGNSA. This CDR3 spans 16 amino acids. CDR3 bases: TGTGCCAGCAGCTTAATGAGGCGGGGGAGCTCAGATACGCAGTATTTT. This sequence encodes CASSLMRRGSSDTQYF.

J is TRBJ1-2 and V is TRBV9, with 9 bases lining up with TRBD1. The CDR3 has 15 amino acids. V gave up 4 bases and J gave up 7 bases; unmatched junction bases: 11. The germline V gene has CDR1 SGDLS and CDR2 YYNGEE. For the CDR3, the DNA is TGTGCCAGCAGCTCGGGACAGGGATGGATAGGTGGCTACACCTTC. Translating gives CASSSGQGWIGGYTF.

CDR3 region: CASSKHGPNTEAFF. The CDR3 nucleotides are TGTGCCAGCAGTAAACATGGTCCGAACACTGAAGCTTTCTTT. The V call is TRBV6-5, the J call TRBJ1-1; D is unresolved. Germline lookup yields CDR1 MNHEY and CDR2 SVGAGI. Trimming removed 5 bases at V and 1 base at J, with 11 bases between. This CDR3 contains 14 residues.

This clone was seen only a few times. In nucleotides, the CDR3 is TGTGCCAGCACCGTGGGTAGCGGGGGGGCCAGTACGCAGTATTTT. Protein: CASTVGSGGASTQYF. The chain carries TRBV6-1 and TRBJ2-3; 11 bases align to TRBD2. Germline CDR1 MNHNS, CDR2 SASEGT. V trimming: 7 bases; J trimming: 8 bases; junction bases outside the gene matches: 11. The CDR3 is 15 residues long.

The CDR3 reads CASLGTSGDNEQFF. The CDR3, as DNA: TGTGCCAGCCTGGGGACTAGCGGCGACAATGAGCAGTTCTTC. This chain links TRBV18 with TRBJ2-1, with 11 bases aligning to TRBD2. This CDR3 is 14 amino acids long. Per germline, CDR1 KGHSH and CDR2 LQKENI. V lost 8 bases and J lost 5; bases outside the gene matches: 5.

The chain carries TRBV2 and TRBJ1-6; 7 nucleotides line up with TRBD1. This CDR3 is built from 15 residues. Germline CDR1 reads SNHLY; CDR2 reads FYNNEI. The V gene end was trimmed by 6 bases and the J gene end by 10 bases; junction bases not matched to a gene: 12. CDR3 sequence reads: CASSADRVVGSPLHF. The CDR3 coding sequence is TGTGCCAGCAGCGCCGACAGGGTGGTTGGCTCACCCCTCCACTTT.

The CDR3 region has the DNA TGTGCCAGCAGCTCCGCGGGGACAGATACGCAGTATTTT. Protein product: CASSSAGTDTQYF. The chain uses TRBV2 and TRBJ2-3; D possibly corresponds to TRBD2 (6 bases). The V gene lost 6 bases and the J gene lost 3 bases, with 10 bases spanning the gap. The CDR3 consists of 13 residues. Germline CDR1 reads SNHLY; CDR2 reads FYNNEI.